Presented here are 3 T cell receptor beta chains from one specimen sequenced in a study of technical replicates of blood from several donors. Sequencing was performed with immunoSEQ multiplex PCR; in TCRdb, only in-frame clones are kept and a portion is missing. The sample has about 93,000 clones; about 95% are singletons. Sequencing was done on a sample of T cells isolated from PBMCs. The receptors here all came from a human donor in good health.

This clone has a single count. The chain combines TRBV2 with TRBJ2-1, with TRBD2 matching over 9 bases. J was trimmed by 5 bases and V by 6 bases; bases with no gene match: 5. The CDR3 sequence is 14 residues long. CDR1 is SNHLY and CDR2 is FYNNEI in the germline V gene. The CDR3 bases are TGTGCCAGCAGCGATAGCGGGGGAAACAATGAGCAGTTCTTC. Translating gives CASSDSGGNNEQFF.

V gene TRBV2 combines with J gene TRBJ2-7, with a possible D match to TRBD2 (5 bases). Between the trimmed V and J ends, which lost 6 bases and 4 bases, there was a span of 19 bases. Looked up from germline, CDR1 is SNHLY and CDR2 is FYNNEI. CDR3 length: 15 residues. The CDR3 sequence is CASRKEGYREYEQYF. Written as DNA, the CDR3 is TGTGCCAGCAGGAAAGAGGGCTACCGGGAATACGAGCAGTACTTC.

This clone appeared a single time. The V and J genes are TRBV5-4 and TRBJ2-2; 9 positions match TRBD1. The CDR3 is 15 residues long. Germline values: CDR1 SGHNT, CDR2 YYREEE (reference sequence). The V segment lost 4 bases and the J segment 7 bases; nucleotides outside the gene matches: 8. CDR3 region: CASSLLTGGSGELFF. The CDR3 DNA follows: TGTGCCAGCAGCCTACTCACAGGGGGCAGCGGGGAGCTGTTTTTT. Drawing the rest from reference TRBV5-4 and TRBJ2-2, the complete variable domain is ETGVTQSPTHLIKTRGQQVTLRCSSQSGHNTVSWYQQALGQGPQFIFQYYREEENGRGNFPPRFSGLQFPNYSSELNVNALELDDSALYLCASSLLTGGSGELFFGEGSRLTVL.